This T cell receptor (beta chain) was documented in a study of blood T cell repertoires in COVID-19. Libraries were prepared by immunoSEQ multiplex PCR; TCRdb keeps only in-frame clonotypes and omits some of them. Here the sample spans about 99,000 clones, over 70% being singletons. The CDR3 consists of 15 residues. CDR1 is SGHTA and CDR2 is FQGTGA in the germline V gene. Trimming stripped 1 base from V and 0 bases from J, with 9 bases between. Sequenced input: peripheral blood. V gene TRBV7-3 combines with J gene TRBJ2-5; perhaps TRBD2 as D (6 bases). The TCR originated in a human donor in a cohort sampled during active or convalescent COVID-19. CDR3 residues: CASSLNGGHQETQYF. Written as DNA, the CDR3 is TGTGCCAGCAGCTTAAACGGGGGACACCAAGAGACCCAGTACTTC.